Below, 9 T cell receptor beta chains from the same sample are listed, as sequenced in a study of cytomegalovirus exposure and HLA in healthy donors. Use of 60 Vbeta and 13 Jbeta primers characterized the PCR. Measured with immunoSEQ multiplex PCR; TCRdb has only the in-frame clones, and not every one. The profile shows fewer than 150,000 clones, around 68% of them singletons. The specimen sequenced was PBMCs. These receptors originate from a woman aged 40 to 50 in good health and CMV-seropositive.

The V call is TRBV2, the J call TRBJ1-5; 9 bases agree with TRBD1. V gave up 3 bases and J gave up 7 bases; unmatched junction bases: 7. CDR1 is SNHLY and CDR2 is FYNNEI in the germline V gene. The CDR3 is 15 residues long. CDR3: CASSEGTGKEQPQHF. In DNA, the CDR3 is TGTGCCAGCAGTGAGGGGACAGGGAAGGAACAGCCCCAGCATTTT. Drawing the rest from reference TRBV2 and TRBJ1-5, the complete variable domain is EPEVTQTPSHQVTQMGQEVILRCVPISNHLYFYWYRQILGQKVEFLVSFYNNEISEKSEIFDDQFSVERPDGSNFTLKIRSTKLEDSAMYFCASSEGTGKEQPQHFGDGTRLSIL.

The rearrangement uses TRBV27 and TRBJ2-7, with 12 bases matching TRBD2. Trimming at V came to 4 bases and at J to 2 bases, leaving 9 bases not matched to a gene. This CDR3 comprises 17 residues. The V gene's germline CDR1 is MNHEY and CDR2 SMNVEV (reference sequence). CDR3 loop: CASSSAKTSGRAYEQYF. The CDR3 region has the DNA TGTGCCAGCAGTTCAGCCAAGACTAGCGGGAGAGCCTACGAGCAGTACTTC.

CDR3 residues: CASSLNAVTNEKLFF. CDR3 DNA: TGTGCCAGCAGCTTAAACGCGGTGACTAATGAAAAACTGTTTTTT. The gene calls are TRBV7-3 and TRBJ1-4, with no clear D. The CDR3 contains 15 residues. The V end lost 1 base, the J end lost 2 bases, and 8 bases lay between the germline ends. Germline loops: CDR1 SGHTA, CDR2 FQGTGA.

The CDR3 nucleotides read TGTGCCAGCAGCTCACAGTTTTACGAGCAGTACTTC. It codes for CASSSQFYEQYF. The chain carries TRBV7-9 and TRBJ2-7; D uncertain. The germline CDR1 and CDR2 sequences are SEHNR and FQNEAQ (reference sequence). The CDR3 extends over 12 amino acids. Trimming left V 4 bases short and J 4 bases short, with 8 bases between.

This rearrangement joins TRBV5-6 to TRBJ1-2; possible D gene TRBD1, 6 bases. The CDR3 covers 15 residues. V lost 4 bases and J 3 bases, leaving 16 bases between the germline ends. Germline assignment: CDR1 SGHDT and CDR2 YYEEEE. CDR3 region: CASSPRGGAHYGYTF. CDR3 sequence (DNA): TGTGCCAGCAGCCCTCGGGGGGGGGCTCACTATGGCTACACCTTC.

The chain links TRBV7-9 to TRBJ2-5; 16 bases fit TRBD2. Trimming removed 3 bases from V and 5 bases from J; junction bases left unmatched: 6. CDR1 and CDR2 (germline): SEHNR, FQNEAQ (reference sequence). CDR3 length: 17 residues. Here the CDR3 reads CASSLGTSGGVAETQYF. DNA of the CDR3: TGTGCCAGCAGCTTGGGGACTAGCGGGGGGGTTGCGGAGACCCAGTACTTC.

The CDR3 is CSVASTGSAVEAFF. DNA for the CDR3: TGCAGCGTCGCCTCGACAGGGAGCGCTGTGGAAGCTTTCTTT. The chain joins TRBV29-1 to TRBJ1-1; 7 bases are shared with TRBD1. The V gene's germline CDR1 is SQVTM and CDR2 ANQGSEA. CDR3 length: 14 amino acids. Trimming cost V 6 bases and J 8 bases; bases outside gene matches: 15.

The chain recombines TRBV5-1 with TRBJ2-7, with D hard to call. V lost 4 bases to trimming and J lost 0 bases, with 11 bases between them. The length of the CDR3 is 14 residues. CDR1 is SGHRS, CDR2 YFSETQ, per germline. CDR3 in amino acids: CASSPRQSSYEQYF. CDR3 sequence (DNA): TGCGCCAGCAGCCCCAGGCAAAGCTCCTACGAGCAGTACTTC. Based on the CDR3 plus reference TRBV5-1 and TRBJ2-7, the full variable domain is KAGVTQTPRYLIKTRGQQVTLSCSPISGHRSVSWYQQTPGQGLQFLFEYFSETQRNKGNFPGRFSGRQFSNSRSEMNVSTLELGDSALYLCASSPRQSSYEQYFGPGTRLTVT.

This clone was found once. The chain recombines TRBV7-2 with TRBJ1-5; TRBD1 matches at 7 bases. V lost 6 bases, J lost 4 bases, and 9 bases stayed unmatched. CDR3 length: 15 residues. Germline V CDR1 and CDR2: SGHTA, FQGNSA. The CDR3 DNA sequence: TGTGCCAGCAGTTTCCGTCGGGACAGTAATCAGCCCCAGCATTTT. It encodes CASSFRRDSNQPQHF.